This is a list of T cell receptor beta chains from one sample in a study of cytomegalovirus exposure and HLA in healthy donors. Clones were sequenced by immunoSEQ multiplex PCR, and TCRdb holds only the in-frame ones, with some missing. The data contain under 200,000 clones, around 68% of them singletons. Sequenced material: PBMCs. All receptors come from a man aged 45-60 years in good health and CMV-seronegative. Each CDR3 is given with its conserved first and last residue. The order of the fields is V gene, J gene, CDR3 protein.

TRBV19,TRBJ1-5,CASSIGGGIGPQHF
TRBV7-9,TRBJ2-2,CASSFGGGTGELFF
TRBV5-1,TRBJ1-1,CASSFRGFGTEAFF
TRBV15,TRBJ2-1,CATSRGTSGGKWDEQFF
TRBV5-4,TRBJ2-5,CASSSTPRRGETQYF
TRBV9,TRBJ2-1,CASSAGNDEQFF
TRBV7-8,TRBJ1-4,CASSLGGPGTGLEKLFF
TRBV28,TRBJ1-2,CAIPDRENGYTF
TRBV2,TRBJ2-7,CASREGGTGEQYF
TRBV11-3,TRBJ2-2,CASSMGEGGIGELFF
TRBV28,TRBJ1-4,CASSSFSVTNEKLFF
TRBV2,TRBJ2-5,CASRLGTGHYQETQYF
TRBV28,TRBJ1-1,CASSRKGLIRGDTEAFF
TRBV5-6,TRBJ1-6,CASSQPGTGVNSPLHF
TRBV7-9,TRBJ1-2,CASSLGQAPYGYTF
TRBV27,TRBJ1-4,CASSFPGNEKLFF
TRBV2,TRBJ2-7,CASSDRWGGEQYF
TRBV4-2,TRBJ2-3,CASSGGSGVTDTQYF
TRBV18,TRBJ2-3,CASSRTGGRLDTQYF
TRBV5-4,TRBJ2-5,CASSPLGTVQETQYF
TRBV6-6,TRBJ1-1,CASSYIMGGEAFF
TRBV7-9,TRBJ2-1,CASSSYGGAGGDFKQFF
TRBV18,TRBJ1-1,CASSYQGADTEAFF
TRBV5-4,TRBJ2-3,CASGGGGGAGDTQYF
TRBV19,TRBJ2-6,CARPGSSGANVLTF
TRBV5-1,TRBJ2-4,CASSWTGGADIQYF
TRBV9,TRBJ1-2,CASSGRDREGYGYTF
TRBV5-1,TRBJ1-3,CASSAPQASGNTIYF
TRBV7-2,TRBJ2-5,CASSLASGGGAETQYF
TRBV6-1,TRBJ1-2,CASSPTGENYGYTF
TRBV25-1,TRBJ1-1,CASSDSGGRGTEAFF
TRBV19,TRBJ1-1,CASSIVEGYTEAFF
TRBV27,TRBJ1-5,CASSLGRGGNQPQHF
TRBV6-1,TRBJ1-1,CASRWGGLSEAFF
TRBV6-1,TRBJ2-1,CASEGSGGPHNEQFF
TRBV7-8,TRBJ1-5,CASSFNRGDNQPQHF
TRBV25-1,TRBJ2-4,CASSEYGEKYF
TRBV11-2,TRBJ2-5,CASSLGLERGRLQETQYF
TRBV28,TRBJ1-5,CASTNSQPQHF
TRBV7-9,TRBJ2-5,CASSLGGRTNQETQYF
TRBV5-1,TRBJ1-3,CASSAGGSSGNTIYF
TRBV12-2,TRBJ1-6,CASRPATGRQALHF
TRBV7-9,TRBJ2-7,CASSLAGQGSREQYF
TRBV11-2,TRBJ2-3,CASSYRTSITDTQYF
TRBV11-1,TRBJ2-6,CASSLGRLGHGSGANVLTF
TRBV28,TRBJ2-1,CASSSGGQVGINEQFF
TRBV13,TRBJ1-1,CASSLQGGEGAFF
TRBV6-1,TRBJ2-7,CASSEAQGAAYEQYF
TRBV6-5,TRBJ2-2,CASSRGVGGSGELFF
TRBV10-3,TRBJ1-1,CAISESPGNTEAFF
TRBV19,TRBJ1-2,CASSLQTGTGGGYTF
TRBV6-1,TRBJ2-3,CASSEGSGGADTQYF